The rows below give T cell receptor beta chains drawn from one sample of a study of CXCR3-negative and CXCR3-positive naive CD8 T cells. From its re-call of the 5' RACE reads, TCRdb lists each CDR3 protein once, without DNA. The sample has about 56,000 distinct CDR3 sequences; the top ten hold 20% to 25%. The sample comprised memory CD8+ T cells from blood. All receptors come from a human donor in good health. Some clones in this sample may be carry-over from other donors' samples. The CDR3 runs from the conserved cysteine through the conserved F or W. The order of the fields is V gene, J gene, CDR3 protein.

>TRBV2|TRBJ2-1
CATRDRDYNEQFF
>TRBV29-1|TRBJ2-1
CSGITGTNEQFF
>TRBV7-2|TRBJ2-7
CASRLVGGLEEQYF
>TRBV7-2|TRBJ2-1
CASSLAAGGYNEQFF
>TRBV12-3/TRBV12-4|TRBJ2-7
CASSHRDSFYEQYF
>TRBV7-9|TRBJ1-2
CASSFQGGGGYTF
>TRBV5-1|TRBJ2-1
CASSLEGTSGGVPYNEQFF
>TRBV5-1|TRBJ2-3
CASSFFGLADFTDTQYF
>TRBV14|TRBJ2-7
CASSQDSRDSGSYEQYF
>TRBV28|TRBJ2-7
CASSLFSNSLFEQYF
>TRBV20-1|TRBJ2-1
CSADTSGGAYYNEQFF
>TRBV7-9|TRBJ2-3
CASSSSMADTQYF
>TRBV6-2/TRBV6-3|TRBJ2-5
CASSYVSGRETQYF
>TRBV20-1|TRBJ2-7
CSARDFDSSYEQYF
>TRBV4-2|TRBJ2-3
CASSQELLGRGGTQYF
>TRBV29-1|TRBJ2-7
CSVQGPYEQYF
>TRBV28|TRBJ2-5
CASSLLGEETQYF
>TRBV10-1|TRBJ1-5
CASSEGWGQPQHF
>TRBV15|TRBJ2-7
CATSSSYEQYF
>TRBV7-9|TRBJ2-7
CASTRPGGYEQYF